Given below is one TCR beta chain in context. The target of this receptor is not known. Base qualities are not provided; no much larger clone lies one nucleotide away. V sheds 2 bases and J sheds 1 base, leaving 11 bases between their ends. From the germline V gene, CDR1 is SGHRS and CDR2 is YFSETQ. From the cysteine through the phenylalanine, the CDR3 covers 15 amino acids. Of the read, only the CDR3 DNA is kept; its 45 bases are in frame from base 1. Receptors were amplified or captured by PCR. This sample was sequenced with an Illumina HiSeq 2500. To reduce PCR and sequencing biases, unique molecular identifiers were incorporated into the TCR beta cDNA libraries. Every 1 to 10 million input T cells yielded some 500,000 cDNA molecules, meaning each molecule approximated one T cell. Patient libraries were prepared and sequenced with the same protocol used for the earlier healthy control dataset. Within a given batch, samples were prepared together, multiplexed and sequenced on the same HiSeq lane. The authors processed their data as follows. MIGEC handled the raw barcoded reads, throwing out single-read molecular identifier groups before consensus assembly and CDR3 extraction. VDJtools was used for post-analysis of the clonotype tables, and diversity was normalized by down-sampling every dataset to the size of the smallest sample. To correct batch-related cross-sample contamination, repertoire overlap clustering matched CDR3 amino acid sequences but not nucleotide sequences. The raw public reads went through TCRdb reprocessing: fastp at Q25, MiXCR clone calling, in-frame beta chains kept. Every distinct CDR3 protein forms one entry, paired with its most common genes and DNA. The V and J calls were determined by TCRdb, not by the authors. Counted in this sample were 250,000 to 300,000 distinct CDR3 sequences; about 40% of them appeared once. Jointly, the top ten make up under 5% of the sample.

The sample comes from a study of post-analysis software for immune sequencing data (dated by TCRdb to between 2015 and 2017). Notes on the research overall: Recorded disease courses included relapsing-remitting, secondary progressive and progressive-relapsing multiple sclerosis, with some patients lacking subtype annotation. Patient repertoires were compared against ten to eleven previously published healthy control repertoires from donors aged 6 to 25 years. A subset of samples was prepared in parallel using single-end sample barcoding, then pooled and co-amplified after Illumina adapter ligation. Summary of the overall study and its limitations: When samples were clustered directly using the F measure, samples prepared in the same batch co-clustered strongly, which prompted a batch-effect correction. The multiple sclerosis patient group was slightly younger than the control group. Compared with controls, multiple sclerosis patients had significantly lower normalized Chao1 diversity, a finding suggesting substantial peripheral T-cell clonal expansion. A handful of TRBV segments, including TRBV5-6, TRBV5-1 and TRBV20-1, were significantly more frequent in patients than controls.

To demonstrate the VDJtools post-analysis software, TCR beta repertoires were profiled from the peripheral blood of more than ten young patients with multiple sclerosis. The patients with multiple sclerosis were children and adolescents between about 6 and 17 years of age. This TCR derives from a girl aged 10 to 17 with multiple sclerosis. Sequences were obtained from blood. The rearranged chain carries TRBV5-1 and TRBJ2-3, with the D gene not clear enough to name. The DNA sequence follows: TGCGCCAGCAGCTTCTGGGAACGTGGCACAGATACGCAGTATTTT. Translation gives CASSFWERGTDTQYF.